The TCR beta chain described here comes from a study of blood T cell repertoires in COVID-19. Original processing methods: It was from reference gene primer amplification that nucleated cell counts were estimated. The data were produced by immunoSEQ multiplex PCR, yet TCRdb's version contains in-frame clones alone and is incomplete. The V and J calls and clone size were taken over from that table, and D and trimming were inferred from the DNA. The table lists about 100,000 clones, 85% to 90% of them singletons. With 0 bases clipped from V and 2 bases from J, the junction kept 3 bases outside the gene matches. CDR1 SGHVS and CDR2 FQNEAQ come from the germline V gene. The CDR3 loop spans 16 amino acids.

The rearrangement links TRBV7-8 to TRBJ2-3, with TRBD1 matching over 9 bases. This TCR derives from a human donor in a cohort sampled during active COVID-19. The sample taken for sequencing was peripheral blood. This CDR3 is CASSLAGTGPTDTQYF. CDR3 coding DNA: TGTGCCAGCAGCTTAGCCGGGACAGGGCCCACAGATACGCAGTATTTT. Supplemented by reference TRBV7-8 and TRBJ2-3, the full variable domain reads GAGVSQSPRYKVAKRGQDVALRCDPISGHVSLFWYQQALGQGPEFLTYFQNEAQLDKSGLPSDRFFAERPEGSVSTLKIQRTQQEDSAVYLCASSLAGTGPTDTQYFGPGTRLTVL.